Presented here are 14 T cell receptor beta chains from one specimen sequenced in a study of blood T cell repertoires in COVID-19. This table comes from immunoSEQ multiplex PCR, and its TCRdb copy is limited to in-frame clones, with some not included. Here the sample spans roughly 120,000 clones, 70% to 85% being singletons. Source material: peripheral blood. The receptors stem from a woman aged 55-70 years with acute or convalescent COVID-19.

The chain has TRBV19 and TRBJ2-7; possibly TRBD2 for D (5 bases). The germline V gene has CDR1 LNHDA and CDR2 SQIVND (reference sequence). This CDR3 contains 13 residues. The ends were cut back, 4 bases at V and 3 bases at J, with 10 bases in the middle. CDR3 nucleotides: TGTGCCAGTAGTAGAGGGCCTGGCTACGAGCAGTACGTC. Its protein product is CASSRGPGYEQYV.

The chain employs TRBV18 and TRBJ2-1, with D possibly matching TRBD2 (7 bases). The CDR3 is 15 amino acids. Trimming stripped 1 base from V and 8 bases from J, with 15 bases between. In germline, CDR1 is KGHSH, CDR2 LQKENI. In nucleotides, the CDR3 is TGTGCCAGCTCACCACAAGGACGGGGGGCGGATGAGCAGTTCTTC. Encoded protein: CASSPQGRGADEQFF.

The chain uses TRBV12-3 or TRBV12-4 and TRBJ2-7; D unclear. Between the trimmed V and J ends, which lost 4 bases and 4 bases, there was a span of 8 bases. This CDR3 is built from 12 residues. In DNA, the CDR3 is TGTGCCAGCAGTTCTTACGGGTACGAGCAGTACGTC. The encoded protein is CASSSYGYEQYV.

CDR3 residues: CASSLDQQGGYTF. The CDR3 DNA is TGCGCCAGCAGCTTGGACCAACAGGGTGGCTACACCTTC. The chain couples TRBV5-1 to TRBJ1-2, with D perhaps TRBD1 (6 bases). This CDR3 spans 13 amino acids. The ends were cut back, 0 bases at V and 7 bases at J, with 10 bases in the middle. CDR1 and CDR2 from the germline V gene are SGHRS and YFSETQ. Complete variable domain (other parts from reference TRBV5-1 and TRBJ1-2): KAGVTQTPRYLIKTRGQQVTLSCSPISGHRSVSWYQQTPGQGLQFLFEYFSETQRNKGNFPGRFSGRQFSNSRSEMNVSTLELGDSALYLCASSLDQQGGYTFGSGTRLTVV.

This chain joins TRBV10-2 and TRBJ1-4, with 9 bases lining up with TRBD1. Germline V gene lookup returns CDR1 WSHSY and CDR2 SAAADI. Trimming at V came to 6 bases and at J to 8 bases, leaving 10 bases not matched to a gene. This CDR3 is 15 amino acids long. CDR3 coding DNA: TGCGCCAGCAGGGCCCAGGGACAGGGAGGAGAAAAACTGTTTTTT. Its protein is CASRAQGQGGEKLFF.

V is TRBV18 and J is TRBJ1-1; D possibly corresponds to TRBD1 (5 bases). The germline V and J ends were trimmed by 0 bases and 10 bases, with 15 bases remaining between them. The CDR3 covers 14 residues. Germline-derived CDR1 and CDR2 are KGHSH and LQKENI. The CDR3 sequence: CASSPPDRGRIAFF. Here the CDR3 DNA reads TGTGCCAGCTCACCACCAGATAGGGGAAGGATAGCTTTCTTT.

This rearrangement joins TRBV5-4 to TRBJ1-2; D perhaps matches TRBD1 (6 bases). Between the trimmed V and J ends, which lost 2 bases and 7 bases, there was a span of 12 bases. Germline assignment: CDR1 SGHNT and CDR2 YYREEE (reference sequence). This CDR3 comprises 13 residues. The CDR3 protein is CASSLSQGTGYTF. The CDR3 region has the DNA TGTGCCAGCAGCTTAAGTCAGGGGACTGGCTACACCTTC.

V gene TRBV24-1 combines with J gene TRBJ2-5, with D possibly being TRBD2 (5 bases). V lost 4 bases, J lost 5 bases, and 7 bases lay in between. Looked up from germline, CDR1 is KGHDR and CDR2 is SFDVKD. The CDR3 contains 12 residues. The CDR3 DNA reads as TGTGCCACCAGTGAGGCGGGTGAGACCCAGTACTTC. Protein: CATSEAGETQYF.

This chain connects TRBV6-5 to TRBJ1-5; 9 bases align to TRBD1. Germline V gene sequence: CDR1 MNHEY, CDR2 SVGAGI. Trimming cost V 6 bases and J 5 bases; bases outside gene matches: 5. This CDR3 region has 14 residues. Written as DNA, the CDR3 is TGTGCCAGCAGACCCGGACAGGGGCATCAGCCCCAGCATTTT. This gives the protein CASRPGQGHQPQHF.

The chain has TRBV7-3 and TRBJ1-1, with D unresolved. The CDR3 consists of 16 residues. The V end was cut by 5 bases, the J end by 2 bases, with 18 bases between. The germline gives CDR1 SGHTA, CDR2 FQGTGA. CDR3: CASSLNPLGLNTEAFF. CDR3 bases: TGTGCCAGCAGCCTAAACCCTTTGGGCCTTAACACTGAAGCTTTCTTT.

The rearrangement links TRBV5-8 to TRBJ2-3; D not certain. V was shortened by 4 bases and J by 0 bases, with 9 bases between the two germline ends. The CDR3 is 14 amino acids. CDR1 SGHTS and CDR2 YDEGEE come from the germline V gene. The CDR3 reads CASSPLGSTDTQYF. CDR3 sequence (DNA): TGTGCCAGCAGCCCCCTCGGTAGCACAGATACGCAGTATTTT.

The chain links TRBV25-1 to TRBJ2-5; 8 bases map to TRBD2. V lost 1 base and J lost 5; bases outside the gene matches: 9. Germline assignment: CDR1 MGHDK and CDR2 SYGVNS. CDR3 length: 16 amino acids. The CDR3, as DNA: TGTGCCAGCAGTGAATTCGGGGGGGGGCGTTTGGAGACCCAGTACTTC. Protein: CASSEFGGGRLETQYF.

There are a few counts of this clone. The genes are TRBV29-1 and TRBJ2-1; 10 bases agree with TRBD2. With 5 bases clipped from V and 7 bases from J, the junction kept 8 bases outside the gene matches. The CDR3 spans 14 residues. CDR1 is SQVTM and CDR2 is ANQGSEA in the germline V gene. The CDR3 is CSVRKAGGYNEQFF. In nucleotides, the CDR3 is TGCAGCGTTAGGAAAGCGGGGGGGTATAATGAGCAGTTCTTC.

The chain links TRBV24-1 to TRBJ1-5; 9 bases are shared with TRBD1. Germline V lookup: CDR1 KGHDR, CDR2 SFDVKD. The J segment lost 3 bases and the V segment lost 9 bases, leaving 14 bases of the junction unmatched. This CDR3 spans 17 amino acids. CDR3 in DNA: TGTGCCACCGTAGGGACAGGGTGTTTTTGGGACAATCAGCCCCAGCATTTT. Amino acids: CATVGTGCFWDNQPQHF.